This T cell receptor beta chain originates from a study of long-term antiretroviral therapy in people with HIV. Version v3.0 of the immunoSEQ assay ran at survey level. Profiled with immunoSEQ multiplex PCR; TCRdb holds only in-frame clones, not every one. The sample has 20,000 to 25,000 clones, roughly 85% seen once. V was clipped by 0 bases and J by 2 bases, with 10 bases between them. The CDR3 sequence is 15 residues long. The germline CDR1 and CDR2 sequences are MNHEY and SMNVEV (reference sequence). Study-wide results and limits: Post-ART, diversity grew, though it stayed under transplant donor control levels. Gathering of blood took place between the mid-2000s and the late 2010s, possibly under older ART regimens.

Comment on this clone: Its antigen is not known.

This rearrangement joins TRBV27 to TRBJ1-1; D gene uncertain. This TCR came from a woman between 35 and 50 years old with HIV. The sample consisted of unsorted PBMCs, taken 1.2 years after starting antiretroviral therapy. The CDR3 DNA sequence: TGTGCCAGCAGTTTATCGATGGCCCTTAACACTGAAGCTTTCTTT. It is translated as CASSLSMALNTEAFF.